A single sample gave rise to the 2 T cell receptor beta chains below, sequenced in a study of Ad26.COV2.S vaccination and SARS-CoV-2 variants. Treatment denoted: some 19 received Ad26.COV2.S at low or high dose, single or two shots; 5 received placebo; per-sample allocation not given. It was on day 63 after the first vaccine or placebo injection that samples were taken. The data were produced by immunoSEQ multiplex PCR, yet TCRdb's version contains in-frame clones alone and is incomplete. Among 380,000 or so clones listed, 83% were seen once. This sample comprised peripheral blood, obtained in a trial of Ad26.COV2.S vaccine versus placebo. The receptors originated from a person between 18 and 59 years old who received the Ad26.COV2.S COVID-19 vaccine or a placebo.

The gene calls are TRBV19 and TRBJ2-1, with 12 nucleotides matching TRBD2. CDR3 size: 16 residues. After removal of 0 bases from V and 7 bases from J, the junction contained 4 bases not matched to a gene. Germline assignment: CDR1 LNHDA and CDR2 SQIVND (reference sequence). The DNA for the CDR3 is TGTGCCAGTAGTATAGAGACTAGCGGGAGCAGGAATGAGCAGTTCTTC. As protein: CASSIETSGSRNEQFF.

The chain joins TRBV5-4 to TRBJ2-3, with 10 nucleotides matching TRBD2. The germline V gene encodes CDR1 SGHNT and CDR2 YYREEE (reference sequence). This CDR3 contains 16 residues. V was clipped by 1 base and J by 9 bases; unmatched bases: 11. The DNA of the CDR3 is TGTGCCAGCAGCTTGCACCTAGCGGGAGTGGGTTTAACGCAGTATTTT. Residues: CASSLHLAGVGLTQYF.